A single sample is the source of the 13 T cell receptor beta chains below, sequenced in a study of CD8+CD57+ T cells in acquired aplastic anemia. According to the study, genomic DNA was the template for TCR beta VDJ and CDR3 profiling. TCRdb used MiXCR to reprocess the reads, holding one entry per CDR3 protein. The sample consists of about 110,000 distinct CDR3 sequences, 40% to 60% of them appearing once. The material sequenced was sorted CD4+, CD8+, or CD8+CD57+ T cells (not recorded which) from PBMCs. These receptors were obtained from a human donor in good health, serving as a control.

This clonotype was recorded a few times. CDR3 sequence: CATSSNGGYEQYF. CDR3 nucleotide sequence: TGTGCCACCAGCAGTAACGGGGGATACGAGCAGTACTTC. The V gene is TRBV15, the J gene TRBJ2-7, with TRBD2 as a possible D gene (6 bases). Trimming removed 3 bases from V and 4 bases from J, with 10 bases in between. Germline values: CDR1 LNHNV, CDR2 YYDKDF (reference sequence). The CDR3 has 13 residues. Together with reference TRBV15 and TRBJ2-7, the CDR3 gives the full variable domain: DAMVIQNPRYQVTQFGKPVTLSCSQTLNHNVMYWYQQKSSQAPKLLFHYYDKDFNNEADTPDNFQSRRPNTSFCFLDIRSPGLGDTAMYLCATSSNGGYEQYFGPGTRLTVT.

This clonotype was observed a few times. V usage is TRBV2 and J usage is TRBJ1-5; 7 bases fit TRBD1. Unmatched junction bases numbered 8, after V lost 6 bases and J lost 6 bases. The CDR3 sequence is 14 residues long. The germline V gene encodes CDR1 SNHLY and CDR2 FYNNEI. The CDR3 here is CASRVRQGAQPQHF. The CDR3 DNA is TGTGCCAGCAGGGTTCGACAGGGAGCTCAGCCCCAGCATTTT.

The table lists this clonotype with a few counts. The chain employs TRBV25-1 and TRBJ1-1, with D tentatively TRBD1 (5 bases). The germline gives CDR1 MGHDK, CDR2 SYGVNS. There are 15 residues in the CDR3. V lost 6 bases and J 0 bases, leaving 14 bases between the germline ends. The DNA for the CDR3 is TGTGCCAGCAGGAAGACGGGACTGATGAACACTGAAGCTTTCTTT. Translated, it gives CASRKTGLMNTEAFF.

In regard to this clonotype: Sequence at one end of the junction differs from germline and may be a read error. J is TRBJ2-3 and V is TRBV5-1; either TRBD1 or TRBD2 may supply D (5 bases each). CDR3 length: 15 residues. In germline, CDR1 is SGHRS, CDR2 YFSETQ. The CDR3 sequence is CASSVRDGGTDTQYF. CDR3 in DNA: TGTGCCAGCAGCGTAAGGGACGGGGGCACAGATACGCAGTATTTT. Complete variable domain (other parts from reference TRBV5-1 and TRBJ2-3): KAGVTQTPRYLIKTRGQQVTLSCSPISGHRSVSWYQQTPGQGLQFLFEYFSETQRNKGNFPGRFSGRQFSNSRSEMNVSTLELGDSALYLCASSVRDGGTDTQYFGPGTRLTVL.

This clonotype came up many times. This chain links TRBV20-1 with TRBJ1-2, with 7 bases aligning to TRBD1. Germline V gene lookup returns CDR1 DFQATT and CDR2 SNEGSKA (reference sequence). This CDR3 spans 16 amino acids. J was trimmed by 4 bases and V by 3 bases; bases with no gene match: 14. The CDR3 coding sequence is TGCAGTGCTAGGCTCCGGGACAGTGCCTCTTTCTATGGCTACACCTTC. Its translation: CSARLRDSASFYGYTF.

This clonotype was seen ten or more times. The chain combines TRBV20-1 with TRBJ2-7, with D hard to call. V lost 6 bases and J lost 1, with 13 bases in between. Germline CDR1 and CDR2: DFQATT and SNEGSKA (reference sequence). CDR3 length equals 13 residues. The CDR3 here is CSARPQWSYEQYF. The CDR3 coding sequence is TGCAGTGCGCGCCCCCAGTGGTCCTACGAGCAGTACTTC.

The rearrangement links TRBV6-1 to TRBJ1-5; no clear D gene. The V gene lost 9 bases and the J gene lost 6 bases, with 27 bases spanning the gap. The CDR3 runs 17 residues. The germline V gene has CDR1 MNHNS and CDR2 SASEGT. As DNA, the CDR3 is TGTGCCAGTAGTATAGGTCCCCAATTTACGGTGGGTCAGCCCCAGCATTTT. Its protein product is CASSIGPQFTVGQPQHF.

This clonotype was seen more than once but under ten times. The CDR3 DNA is TGTGCCAGCAGCTACCTAACAGTGGGGGATTCACCCCTCCACTTT. Encoded protein: CASSYLTVGDSPLHF. The J gene is TRBJ1-6, the V gene TRBV7-2; possible D gene TRBD1, 5 bases. The V end was cut by 4 bases, the J end by 8 bases, with 15 bases between. The CDR3 runs to 15 residues. CDR1 SGHTA and CDR2 FQGNSA come from the germline V gene.

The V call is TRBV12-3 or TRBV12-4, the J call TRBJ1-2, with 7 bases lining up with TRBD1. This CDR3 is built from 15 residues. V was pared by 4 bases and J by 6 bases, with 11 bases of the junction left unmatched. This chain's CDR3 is CASSSSGGSSHGYTF. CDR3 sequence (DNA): TGTGCCAGCAGTTCCTCAGGGGGTTCTAGCCATGGCTACACCTTC.

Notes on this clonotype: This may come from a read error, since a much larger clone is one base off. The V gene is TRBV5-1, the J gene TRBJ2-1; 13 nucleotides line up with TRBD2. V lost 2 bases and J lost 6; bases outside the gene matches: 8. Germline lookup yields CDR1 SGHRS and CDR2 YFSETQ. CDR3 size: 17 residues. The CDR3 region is CASSLEGTSGDCNEQFF. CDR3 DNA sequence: TGCGCCAGCAGCTTAGAAGGGACTAGCGGGGACTGCAATGAGCAGTTCTTC.

Here the CDR3 reads CSVVIYSDGETQYF. CDR3 bases: TGCAGCGTTGTTATTTACTCCGACGGAGAGACCCAGTACTTC. The genes are TRBV29-1 and TRBJ2-5; D gene uncertain. This CDR3 spans 14 amino acids. Germline CDR1 and CDR2: SQVTM and ANQGSEA. V was clipped by 4 bases and J by 4 bases, with 16 bases between them. The variable domain in full, with the rest retrieved from reference TRBV29-1 and TRBJ2-5, is SAVISQKPSRDICQRGTSLTIQCQVDSQVTMMFWYRQQPGQSLTLIATANQGSEATYESGFVIDKFPISRPNLTFSTLTVSNMSPEDSSIYLCSVVIYSDGETQYFGPGTRLLVL.

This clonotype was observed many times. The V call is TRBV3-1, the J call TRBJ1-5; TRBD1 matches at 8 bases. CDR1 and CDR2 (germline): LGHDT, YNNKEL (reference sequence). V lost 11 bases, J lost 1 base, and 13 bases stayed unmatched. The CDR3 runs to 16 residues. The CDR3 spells CAGTYARDRSNQPQHF. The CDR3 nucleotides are TGTGCCGGCACGTATGCTCGGGACAGGAGCAATCAGCCCCAGCATTTT.

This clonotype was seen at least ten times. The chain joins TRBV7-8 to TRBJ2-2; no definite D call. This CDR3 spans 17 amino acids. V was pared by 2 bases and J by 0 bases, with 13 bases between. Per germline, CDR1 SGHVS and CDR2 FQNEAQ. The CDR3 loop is CASSLIISDTNTGELFF. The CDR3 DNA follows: TGTGCCAGCAGCTTAATAATCTCAGATACGAACACCGGGGAGCTGTTTTTT.